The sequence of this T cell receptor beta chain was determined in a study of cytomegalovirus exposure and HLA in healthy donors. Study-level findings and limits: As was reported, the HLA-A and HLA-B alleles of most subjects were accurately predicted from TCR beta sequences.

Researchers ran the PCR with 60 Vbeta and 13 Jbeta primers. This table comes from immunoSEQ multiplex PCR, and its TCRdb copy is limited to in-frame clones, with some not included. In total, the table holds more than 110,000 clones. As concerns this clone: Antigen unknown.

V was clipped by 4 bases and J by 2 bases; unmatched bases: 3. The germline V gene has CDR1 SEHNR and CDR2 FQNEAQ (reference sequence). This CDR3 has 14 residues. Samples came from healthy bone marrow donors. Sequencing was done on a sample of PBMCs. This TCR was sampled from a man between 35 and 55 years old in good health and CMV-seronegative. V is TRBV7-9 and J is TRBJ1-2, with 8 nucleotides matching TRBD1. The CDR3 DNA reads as TGTGCCAGCAGCTCTAGGACAGGGAACTATGGCTACACCTTC. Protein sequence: CASSSRTGNYGYTF. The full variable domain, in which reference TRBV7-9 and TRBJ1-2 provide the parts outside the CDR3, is DTGVSQNPRHKITKRGQNVTFRCDPISEHNRLYWYRQTLGQGPEFLTYFQNEAQLEKSRLLSDRFSAERPKGSFSTLEIQRTEQGDSAMYLCASSSRTGNYGYTFGSGTRLTVV.